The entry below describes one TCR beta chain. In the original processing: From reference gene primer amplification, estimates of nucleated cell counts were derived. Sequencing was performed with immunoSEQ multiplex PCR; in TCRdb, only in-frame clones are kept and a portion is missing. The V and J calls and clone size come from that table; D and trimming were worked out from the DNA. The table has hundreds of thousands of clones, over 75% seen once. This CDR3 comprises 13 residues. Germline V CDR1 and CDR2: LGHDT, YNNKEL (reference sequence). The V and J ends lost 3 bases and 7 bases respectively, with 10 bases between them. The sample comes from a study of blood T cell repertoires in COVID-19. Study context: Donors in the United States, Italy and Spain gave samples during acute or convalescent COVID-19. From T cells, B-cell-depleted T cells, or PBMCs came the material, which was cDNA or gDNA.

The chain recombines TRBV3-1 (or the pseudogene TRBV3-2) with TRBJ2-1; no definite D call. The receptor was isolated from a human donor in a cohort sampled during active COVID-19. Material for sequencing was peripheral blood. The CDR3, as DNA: TGTGCCAGCAGCCAGCCTGCGTGGAATGAGCAGTTCTTC. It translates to CASSQPAWNEQFF.